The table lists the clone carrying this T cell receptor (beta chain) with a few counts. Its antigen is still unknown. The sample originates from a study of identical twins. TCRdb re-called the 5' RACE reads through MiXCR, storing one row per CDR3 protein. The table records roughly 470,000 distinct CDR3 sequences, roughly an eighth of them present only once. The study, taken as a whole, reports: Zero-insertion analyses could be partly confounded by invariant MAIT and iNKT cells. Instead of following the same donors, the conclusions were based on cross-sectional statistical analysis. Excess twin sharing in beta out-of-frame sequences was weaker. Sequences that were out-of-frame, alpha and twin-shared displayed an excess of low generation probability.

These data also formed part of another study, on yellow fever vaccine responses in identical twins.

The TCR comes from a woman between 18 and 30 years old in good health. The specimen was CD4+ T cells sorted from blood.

CDR3 protein: CASSLQVPGEREKLFF. For the CDR3, the DNA is TGTGCCAGCAGCTTACAAGTCCCCGGGGAGCGGGAAAAACTGTTTTTT. The rearrangement joins TRBV7-9 to TRBJ1-4; D is unresolved. Germline loops: CDR1 SEHNR, CDR2 FQNEAQ (reference sequence). CDR3 length: 16 amino acids. Trimming cost V 2 bases and J 8 bases, with 18 bases left between them. The whole variable domain, filled in from reference TRBV7-9 and TRBJ1-4, reads DTGVSQNPRHKITKRGQNVTFRCDPISEHNRLYWYRQTLGQGPEFLTYFQNEAQLEKSRLLSDRFSAERPKGSFSTLEIQRTEQGDSAMYLCASSLQVPGEREKLFFGSGTQLSVL.